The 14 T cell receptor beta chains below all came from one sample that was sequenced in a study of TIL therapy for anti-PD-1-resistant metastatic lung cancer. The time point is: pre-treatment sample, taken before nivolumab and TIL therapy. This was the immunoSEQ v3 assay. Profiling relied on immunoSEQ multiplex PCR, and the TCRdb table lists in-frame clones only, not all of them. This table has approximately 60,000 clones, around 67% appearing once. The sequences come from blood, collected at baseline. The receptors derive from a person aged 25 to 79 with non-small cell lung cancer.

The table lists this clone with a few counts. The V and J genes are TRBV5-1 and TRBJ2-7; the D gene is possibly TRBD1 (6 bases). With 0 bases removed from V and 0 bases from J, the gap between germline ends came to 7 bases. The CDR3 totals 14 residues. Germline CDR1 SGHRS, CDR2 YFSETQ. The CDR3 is CASSLGQASYEQYF. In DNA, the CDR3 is TGCGCCAGCAGCTTGGGACAGGCCTCCTACGAGCAGTACTTC.

The CDR3, as DNA: TGTGCCAGCAGTTACTCGATGGGACAGGGAGTCAATGAGCAGTTCTTC. The encoded protein is CASSYSMGQGVNEQFF. The chain employs TRBV6-5 and TRBJ2-1; 9 nucleotides match TRBD1. Per the germline V gene, CDR1 is MNHEY and CDR2 is SVGAGI. J gave up 6 bases and V 0 bases, and 6 bases lay outside the gene matches. This CDR3 has 16 amino acids.

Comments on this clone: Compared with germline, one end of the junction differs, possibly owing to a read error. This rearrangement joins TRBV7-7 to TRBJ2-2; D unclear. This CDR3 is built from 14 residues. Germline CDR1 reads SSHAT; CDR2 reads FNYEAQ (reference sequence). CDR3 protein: CASSSNVYTGELFF. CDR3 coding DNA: TGTGCTAGCAGCTCAAACGTGTACACCGGGGAGCTGTTTTTT.

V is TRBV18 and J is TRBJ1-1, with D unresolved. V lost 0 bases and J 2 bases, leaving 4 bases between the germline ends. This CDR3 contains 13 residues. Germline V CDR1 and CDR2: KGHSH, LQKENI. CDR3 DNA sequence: TGTGCCAGCTCACCACCAGTAAACACTGAAGCTTTCTTT. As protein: CASSPPVNTEAFF.

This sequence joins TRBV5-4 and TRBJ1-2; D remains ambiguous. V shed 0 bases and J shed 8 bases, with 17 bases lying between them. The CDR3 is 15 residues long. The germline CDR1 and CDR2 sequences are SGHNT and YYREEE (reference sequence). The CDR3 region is CASSLEGVYAGGYTF. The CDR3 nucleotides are TGTGCCAGCAGCTTGGAGGGAGTGTACGCCGGAGGCTACACCTTC.

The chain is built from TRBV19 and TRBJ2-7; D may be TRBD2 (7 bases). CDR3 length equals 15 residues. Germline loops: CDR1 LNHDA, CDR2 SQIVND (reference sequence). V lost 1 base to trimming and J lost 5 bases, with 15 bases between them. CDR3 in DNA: TGTGCCAGTAGTATAGTAGGGGGAGGGCCCGACGAGCAGTACTTC. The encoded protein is CASSIVGGGPDEQYF. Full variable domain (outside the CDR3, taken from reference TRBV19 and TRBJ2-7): DGGITQSPKYLFRKEGQNVTLSCEQNLNHDAMYWYRQDPGQGLRLIYYSQIVNDFQKGDIAEGYSVSREKKESFPLTVTSAQKNPTAFYLCASSIVGGGPDEQYFGPGTRLTVT.

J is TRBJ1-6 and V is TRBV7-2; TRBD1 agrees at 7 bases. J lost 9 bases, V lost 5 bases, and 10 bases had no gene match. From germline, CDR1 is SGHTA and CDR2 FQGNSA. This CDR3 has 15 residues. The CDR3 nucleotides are TGTGCCAGCAGCGCCAGACAGGGTTACGGTTCACCCCTCCACTTT. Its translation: CASSARQGYGSPLHF.

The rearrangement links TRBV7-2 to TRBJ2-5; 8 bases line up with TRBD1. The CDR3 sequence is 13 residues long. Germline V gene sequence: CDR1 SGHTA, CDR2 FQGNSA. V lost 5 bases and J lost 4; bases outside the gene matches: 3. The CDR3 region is CASSRDRGETQYF. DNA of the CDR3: TGTGCCAGCAGCCGAGACAGGGGAGAGACCCAGTACTTC.

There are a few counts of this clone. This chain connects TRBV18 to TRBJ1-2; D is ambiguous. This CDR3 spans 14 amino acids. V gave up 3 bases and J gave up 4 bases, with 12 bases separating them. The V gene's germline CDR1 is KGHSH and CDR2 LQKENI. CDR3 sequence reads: CASSPPGSTYGYTF. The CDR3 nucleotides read TGTGCCAGCTCACCCCCGGGATCGACCTATGGCTACACCTTC.

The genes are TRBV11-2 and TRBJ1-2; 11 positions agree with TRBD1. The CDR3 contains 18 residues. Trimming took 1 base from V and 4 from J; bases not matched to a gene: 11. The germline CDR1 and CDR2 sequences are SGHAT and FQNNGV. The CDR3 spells CASSLAHRTGGEGYGYTF. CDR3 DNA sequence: TGTGCCAGCAGCTTAGCTCACCGGACAGGGGGCGAAGGCTATGGCTACACCTTC.

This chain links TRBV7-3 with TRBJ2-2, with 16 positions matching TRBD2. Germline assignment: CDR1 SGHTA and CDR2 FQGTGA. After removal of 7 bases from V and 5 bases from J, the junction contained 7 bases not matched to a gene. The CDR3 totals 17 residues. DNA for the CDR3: TGTGCCAGCACACTGGGACTAGCGGGAGGGCAAACCGGGGAGCTGTTTTTT. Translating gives CASTLGLAGGQTGELFF.

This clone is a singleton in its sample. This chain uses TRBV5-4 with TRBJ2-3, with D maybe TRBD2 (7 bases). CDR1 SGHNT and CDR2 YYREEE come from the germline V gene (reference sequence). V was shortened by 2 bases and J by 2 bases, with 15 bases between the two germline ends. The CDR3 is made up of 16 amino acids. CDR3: CASSLGAGAPTDTQYF. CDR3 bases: TGTGCCAGCAGCTTAGGGGCGGGGGCCCCCACAGATACGCAGTATTTT. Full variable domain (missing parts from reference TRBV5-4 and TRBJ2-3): ETGVTQSPTHLIKTRGQQVTLRCSSQSGHNTVSWYQQALGQGPQFIFQYYREEENGRGNFPPRFSGLQFPNYSSELNVNALELDDSALYLCASSLGAGAPTDTQYFGPGTRLTVL.

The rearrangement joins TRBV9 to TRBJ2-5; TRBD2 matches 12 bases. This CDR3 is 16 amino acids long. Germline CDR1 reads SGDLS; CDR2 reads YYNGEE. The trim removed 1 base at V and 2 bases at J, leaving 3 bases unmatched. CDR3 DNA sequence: TGTGCCAGCAGCGTATCTAGCGGGGGGGGGCAAGAGACCCAGTACTTC. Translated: CASSVSSGGGQETQYF.

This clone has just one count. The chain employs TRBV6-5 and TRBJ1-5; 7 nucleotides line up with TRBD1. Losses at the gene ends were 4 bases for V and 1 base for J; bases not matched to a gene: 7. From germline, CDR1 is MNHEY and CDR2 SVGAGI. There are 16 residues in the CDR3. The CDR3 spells CASSSGWDSSNQPQHF. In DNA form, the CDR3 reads TGTGCCAGCAGTTCCGGCTGGGACAGCAGCAATCAGCCCCAGCATTTT.